The sample holds one count of the clone carrying this T cell receptor (beta chain). The source of the sample is a study of blood T cell repertoires in COVID-19. Study information: Acute-phase and convalescent COVID-19 samples originated in the United States, Italy and Spain. T cells, B-cell-depleted T cells, or PBMCs supplied cDNA or gDNA.

In the study's own analysis: Amplifying reference gene primers gave estimates of nucleated cell counts. Sequencing was performed with immunoSEQ multiplex PCR; in TCRdb, only in-frame clones are kept and a portion is missing. V and J calls and clone size are copied from that table; D and trimming were computed from the DNA. The sample gives fewer than 300,000 clones, more than 70% of which show up once; about 2.5% is in the top ten. J lost 0 bases, V lost 5 bases, and 6 bases had no gene match. This CDR3 has 16 amino acids. Germline V CDR1 and CDR2: SGHAT, FQNNGV. The sequenced sample consisted of peripheral blood. The V call is TRBV11-2, the J call TRBJ1-4; 7 nucleotides agree with TRBD1. This sequence was found in a woman aged 45-59 years with acute or convalescent COVID-19. CDR3 bases: TGTGCCAGCAGCCCGAGACAGGGCGCAACTAATGAAAAACTGTTTTTT. Its protein is CASSPRQGATNEKLFF. Full variable domain (outside the CDR3, taken from reference TRBV11-2 and TRBJ1-4): EAGVAQSPRYKIIEKRQSVAFWCNPISGHATLYWYQQILGQGPKLLIQFQNNGVVDDSQLPKDRFSAERLKGVDSTLKIQPAKLEDSAVYLCASSPRQGATNEKLFFGSGTQLSVL.